This T cell receptor beta chain was sequenced during a study of CD8+ T cells in alopecia areata. Looking at the study overall: After 6 to 18 months of tofacitinib, follow-up continued 6 months off drug. Points from the study as a whole: Scalp clonality and expanded CD8+ clones among the top 100 showed significant decreases with tofacitinib.

Indicated treatment: oral pan-JAK inhibitor, 5-10 mg twice daily. Reverse transcription of extracted RNA yielded cDNA, which provided the sequencing template. Sequencing was performed with immunoSEQ multiplex PCR; in TCRdb, only in-frame clones are kept and a portion is missing. The sample has some 200,000 clones, 50% to 60% seen once; the top ten hold roughly 1.5%. A remark on this clone: Antigen: not known.

This CDR3 region has 13 residues. The ends were cut back, 5 bases at V and 0 bases at J, with 10 bases in the middle. CDR1 is SQVTM and CDR2 is ANQGSEA in the germline V gene. This clonotype was sampled from a human donor with alopecia areata. The starting material was CD4+ T cells sorted from blood, obtained at week 4, from a patient treated with tofacitinib. The V call is TRBV29-1, the J call TRBJ1-1; D is uncertain. The CDR3 region is CSVHGRLNTEAFF. The CDR3 DNA sequence: TGCAGCGTTCATGGACGGCTGAACACTGAAGCTTTCTTT.